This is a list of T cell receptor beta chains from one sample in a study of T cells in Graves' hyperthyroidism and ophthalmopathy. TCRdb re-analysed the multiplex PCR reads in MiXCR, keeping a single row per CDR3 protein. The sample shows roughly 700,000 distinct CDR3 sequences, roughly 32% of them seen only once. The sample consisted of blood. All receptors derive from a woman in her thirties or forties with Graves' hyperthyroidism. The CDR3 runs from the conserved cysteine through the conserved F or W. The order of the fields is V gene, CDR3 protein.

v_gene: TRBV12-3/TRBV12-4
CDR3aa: CASSFDRGNQPQHF

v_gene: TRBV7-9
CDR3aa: CATTTGWSYEQYF

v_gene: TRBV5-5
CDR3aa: CASSLLSGANNSPLHF

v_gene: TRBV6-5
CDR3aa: CAIVDTGRANYGYTF

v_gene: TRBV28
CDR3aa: CASRLPARTEAFF

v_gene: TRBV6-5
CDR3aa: CASSYRNSYEQYF

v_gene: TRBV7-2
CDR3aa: CASSTGQGLALHF

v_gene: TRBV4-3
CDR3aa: CASSQVVEYGYTF

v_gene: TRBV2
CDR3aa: CASIKGGQETQYF

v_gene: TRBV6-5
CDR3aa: CASSYPGLAGKETQYF

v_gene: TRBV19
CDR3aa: CATSRVPDTEAFF

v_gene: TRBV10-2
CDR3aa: CASSQEGETLNTEAFF

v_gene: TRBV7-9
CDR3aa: CASSSQGEEQYF

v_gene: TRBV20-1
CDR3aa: CSARTGSKAFF

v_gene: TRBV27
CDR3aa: CASSARQLAGSEQYF

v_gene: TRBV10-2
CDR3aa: CASRGHTEAFF

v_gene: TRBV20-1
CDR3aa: CSAGGLVGETQYF